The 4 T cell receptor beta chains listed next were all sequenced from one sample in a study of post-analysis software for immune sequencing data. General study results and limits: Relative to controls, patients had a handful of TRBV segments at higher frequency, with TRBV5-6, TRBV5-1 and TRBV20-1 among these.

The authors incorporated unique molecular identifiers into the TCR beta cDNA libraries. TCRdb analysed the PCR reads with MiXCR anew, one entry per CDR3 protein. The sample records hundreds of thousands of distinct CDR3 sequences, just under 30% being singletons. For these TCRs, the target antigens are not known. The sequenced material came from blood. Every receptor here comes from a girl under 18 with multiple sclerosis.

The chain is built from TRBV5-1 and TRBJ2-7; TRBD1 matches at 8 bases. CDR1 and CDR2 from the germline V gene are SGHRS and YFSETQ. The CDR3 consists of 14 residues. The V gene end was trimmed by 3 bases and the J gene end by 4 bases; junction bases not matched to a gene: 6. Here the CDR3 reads CASSSDRVRYEQYF. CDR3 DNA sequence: TGCGCCAGCAGCTCGGACAGGGTGAGGTACGAGCAGTACTTC. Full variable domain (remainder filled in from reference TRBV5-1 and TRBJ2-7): KAGVTQTPRYLIKTRGQQVTLSCSPISGHRSVSWYQQTPGQGLQFLFEYFSETQRNKGNFPGRFSGRQFSNSRSEMNVSTLELGDSALYLCASSSDRVRYEQYFGPGTRLTVT.

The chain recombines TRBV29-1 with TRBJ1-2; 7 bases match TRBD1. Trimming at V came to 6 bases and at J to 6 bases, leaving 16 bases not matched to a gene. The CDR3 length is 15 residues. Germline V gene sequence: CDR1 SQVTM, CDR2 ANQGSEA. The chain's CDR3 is CSVLGRGQSYDGYTF. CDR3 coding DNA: TGCAGCGTCCTAGGGAGGGGACAGTCTTACGATGGCTACACCTTC.

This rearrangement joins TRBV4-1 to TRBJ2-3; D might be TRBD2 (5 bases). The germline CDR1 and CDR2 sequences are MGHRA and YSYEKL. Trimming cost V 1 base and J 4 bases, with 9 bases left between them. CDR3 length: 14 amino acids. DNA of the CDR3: TGCGCCAGCAGCCAAGTTCCCGGGGCAGATACGCAGTATTTT. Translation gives CASSQVPGADTQYF.

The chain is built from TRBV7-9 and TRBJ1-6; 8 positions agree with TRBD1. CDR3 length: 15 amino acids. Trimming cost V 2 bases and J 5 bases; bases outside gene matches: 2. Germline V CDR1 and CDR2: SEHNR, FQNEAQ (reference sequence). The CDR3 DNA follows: TGTGCCAGCAGCTTAACAGGGGGAAATAATTCACCCCTCCACTTT. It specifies CASSLTGGNNSPLHF.